Presented here are 8 T cell receptor beta chains from one specimen sequenced in a study of T cells after yellow fever vaccination (dated by TCRdb to between 2018 and 2021). This sample's treatment or condition label indicates: live attenuated yellow fever vaccine strain. Library method: 5' RACE. The sequencing machine was an Illumina NovaSeq 6000. TCRdb itself trimmed the public reads at Q25 with fastp, ran MiXCR and retained productive beta chains. All rows with the same CDR3 protein become a single entry with the most common DNA and genes. In all, the sample holds about 340,000 distinct CDR3 sequences, and around 13% of those were seen once. Clones ranked in the top ten supply 2.5% to 3.5% of the sample. This material consisted of CD4+ T cells sorted from PBMCs, taken 15 days after the yellow fever booster vaccination. Receptors were obtained from a man between 18 and 29 years old who received the YFV17D yellow fever vaccine.

This clonotype was recorded a few times. CDR3 nucleotides: TGTGCCAGCAGCCCTCAGGGGCAGGGCGAGCAGTACGTC. Its protein is CASSPQGQGEQYV. This chain uses TRBV7-2 with TRBJ2-7, with D possibly being TRBD1 (6 bases). CDR3 length: 13 amino acids. Germline CDR1 SGHTA, CDR2 FQGNSA. V shed 5 bases and J shed 6 bases, with 14 bases lying between them.

The genes are TRBV10-3 and TRBJ2-2, with D possibly TRBD1 on 5 matching bases. CDR1 and CDR2 (germline): ENHRY, SYGVKD. V was pared by 7 bases and J by 1 base, with 10 bases between. The CDR3 covers 14 residues. CDR3 region: CAIMGQQNTGELFF. The DNA for the CDR3 is TGTGCCATCATGGGGCAGCAGAACACCGGGGAGCTGTTTTTT.

V is TRBV14 and J is TRBJ2-3; D not resolved. The CDR3 has 13 amino acids. V shed 4 bases and J shed 4 bases, with 9 bases lying between them. Germline CDR1 is SGHDN and CDR2 is FVKESK. The CDR3 DNA is TGTGCCAGCAGCCCTCCGGCGGCAGATACGCAGTATTTT. It encodes CASSPPAADTQYF.

The V call is TRBV20-1, the J call TRBJ2-2; tentatively, D is TRBD1 or TRBD2 (5 bases each). This CDR3 has 13 amino acids. Germline V gene lookup returns CDR1 DFQATT and CDR2 SNEGSKA (reference sequence). Trimming pared 2 bases from V and 4 bases from J, leaving 8 bases between. The CDR3 bases are TGCAGTGCTAGATTTGGGGGCACCGGGGAGCTGTTTTTT. This codes for CSARFGGTGELFF.

This clonotype turned up a few times. V usage is TRBV12-3 or TRBV12-4 and J usage is TRBJ2-7, with 7 bases aligning to TRBD1. V shed 7 bases and J 4 bases; nucleotides not matched to a gene: 10. The length of the CDR3 is 14 residues. CDR3 nucleotides: TGTGCCAGCAACGACCGGGACAGCCGGTACGAGCAGTACTTC. This translates into CASNDRDSRYEQYF.

This clonotype has more than one count but fewer than ten. The CDR3 region has the DNA TGTGCCAGCAGCCAAGGGGGGAAGACAGATACGCAGTATTTT. Its translation is CASSQGGKTDTQYF. V is TRBV4-2 and J is TRBJ2-3; the D call may be TRBD1 or TRBD2 (5 bases each). Trimming took 1 base from V and 3 from J, leaving 8 bases between them. Germline CDR1 and CDR2: LGHNA and YNFKEQ. CDR3 length: 14 amino acids.

V gene TRBV20-1 combines with J gene TRBJ2-2; D is ambiguous. Trimming pared 3 bases from V and 0 bases from J, leaving 2 bases between. The CDR3 is 12 residues long. Germline loops: CDR1 DFQATT, CDR2 SNEGSKA (reference sequence). CDR3 protein: CSASANTGELFF. DNA of the CDR3: TGCAGTGCTAGCGCGAACACCGGGGAGCTGTTTTTT.

This clonotype was detected ten times or more. This chain uses TRBV27 with TRBJ2-1; 13 nucleotides align to TRBD2. This CDR3 comprises 15 residues. After removal of 2 bases from V and 8 bases from J, the junction contained 3 bases not matched to a gene. The germline V gene encodes CDR1 MNHEY and CDR2 SMNVEV (reference sequence). The CDR3 is CASSLTSGGAHEQFF. CDR3 nucleotides: TGTGCCAGCAGTTTAACTAGCGGGGGGGCCCATGAGCAGTTCTTC.